A selection of T cell receptor beta chains follows, all from one sample in a study of radiotherapy plus CTLA-4 blockade in lung cancer. Sequencing was performed with immunoSEQ multiplex PCR; in TCRdb, only in-frame clones are kept and a portion is missing. The top ten clones hold roughly a tenth of a sample with around 80,000 clones, just under 75% of them seen once. Material: peripheral blood, obtained from a patient treated with radiotherapy plus ipilimumab. These receptor sequences come from a human donor with non-small cell lung cancer whose response to radiotherapy plus ipilimumab could not be evaluated. CDR3s include the opening cysteine and the closing phenylalanine or tryptophan.

V	J	CDR3
TRBV2	TRBJ2-7	CASSEAAGKVYEQYF
TRBV10-3	TRBJ2-1	CAIRGLVSYNEQFF
TRBV7-6	TRBJ2-3	CASAGEDTQYF
TRBV18	TRBJ2-7	CASSPPEGRVAQYF
TRBV4-3	TRBJ2-1	CASSRNLEDTYEQFF
TRBV19	TRBJ1-3	CASSPGRSGNTIYF
TRBV27	TRBJ2-2	CASSLLTSGGAVSGELFF
TRBV7-2	TRBJ2-1	CASSPRTGLDKQFF
TRBV11-2	TRBJ2-1	CASSTIKGFPSNEQFF
TRBV18	TRBJ2-1	CASSFSGWVGNEQFF
TRBV19	TRBJ1-5	CASSYQGAAGNQPQHF
TRBV5-1	TRBJ2-2	CASSLEGDTGELFF
TRBV19	TRBJ1-1	CASSIVQSDTEAFF
TRBV6-1	TRBJ2-7	CASSEVVGQGGNEQYF
TRBV5-1	TRBJ1-1	CASSQAGMNTEAFF
TRBV5-1	TRBJ2-7	CASSQGTVYSYEQYF
TRBV19	TRBJ1-1	CASSISGTGVNTEAFF
TRBV6-5	TRBJ2-7	CASRGQGPYEQYF
TRBV29-1	TRBJ2-2	CSVEPGLDTGELFF
TRBV28	TRBJ2-2	CASSLSYRELYTGELFF